This TCR beta chain came from a study of blood T cells in healthy people across ages. General study points: When set beside aged donors, long-lived donors presented more naive CD4+ cells and higher diversity.

With respect to this clonotype: Its antigen is unknown.

CDR3 length equals 13 residues. Germline lookup yields CDR1 DFQATT and CDR2 SNEGSKA (reference sequence). Trimming took off 3 bases at V and 4 bases at J, with 12 bases between the two ends. With a J-beta primer mix and a sample-barcoded 5' primer, a second PCR ran roughly 6 to 11 cycles. TCRdb ran MiXCR on the 5' RACE reads and lists one entry per CDR3 protein. The sample holds about 1.6 million distinct CDR3 sequences, around 35% seen once. The material sequenced was blood. The sequence derives from a woman aged 30 to 39 in good health. This chain connects TRBV20-1 to TRBJ1-1, with no clear D. CDR3 loop: CSASGSSGTEAFF. In DNA form, the CDR3 reads TGCAGTGCTAGTGGCAGCTCGGGCACTGAAGCTTTCTTT.